This T cell receptor (beta chain) comes out of a study of shared clonotypes between healthy human individuals. This clone was seen a handful of times. Its specificity is not known. Data came from immunoSEQ multiplex PCR; TCRdb stores just in-frame clones and leaves some out. This sample has approximately 620,000 clones; more than 95% occur once, and the top ten carry 0.045% to 0.07%. The CDR3 is 15 residues long. Germline-derived CDR1 and CDR2 are LNHDA and SQIVND (reference sequence). V lost 2 bases, J lost 2 bases, and 13 bases lay in between. Broader study findings: Estimated clonotype richness was generally higher in naive than memory subsets. Between a few donors, naive CD4 clonotypes were shared at a level of about 5%.

The rearrangement joins TRBV19 to TRBJ2-7; tentative D call: TRBD1 (5 bases). The origin of this receptor is a woman aged 30 to 39 in good health. The sequenced sample consisted of naive CD4+ T cells sorted from blood. As for subset: CD45RA+ positively selected. Here the CDR3 reads CASSIRAGWPYEQYF. As DNA, the CDR3 is TGTGCCAGTAGTATAAGGGCAGGGTGGCCCTACGAGCAGTACTTC. The variable domain in full, with the rest retrieved from reference TRBV19 and TRBJ2-7, is DGGITQSPKYLFRKEGQNVTLSCEQNLNHDAMYWYRQDPGQGLRLIYYSQIVNDFQKGDIAEGYSVSREKKESFPLTVTSAQKNPTAFYLCASSIRAGWPYEQYFGPGTRLTVT.